This passage covers 27 T cell receptor beta chains from one sample sequenced in a study of blood T cell repertoires in COVID-19. Profiling relied on immunoSEQ multiplex PCR, and the TCRdb table lists in-frame clones only, not all of them. Counted here are about 480,000 clones, around 89% occurring once; the ten biggest clones make up roughly 1.9%. Sequenced: PBMCs or T cells enriched from blood (not recorded which). The receptors were sampled from a woman between 40 and 55 years old who had recovered from COVID-19.

CDR3 sequence reads: CASSSKGLAGRYEQYF. Written as DNA, the CDR3 is TGTGCCAGCAGTTCTAAAGGACTAGCGGGAAGGTACGAGCAGTACTTC. The J gene is TRBJ2-7, the V gene TRBV6-2 or TRBV6-3; 12 bases agree with TRBD2. Germline lookup yields CDR1 MNHEY and CDR2 SVGEGT. This CDR3 contains 16 residues. Trimming at V came to 4 bases and at J to 4 bases, leaving 8 bases not matched to a gene.

The gene calls are TRBV10-3 and TRBJ2-7; 7 bases align to TRBD1. Losses at the gene ends were 2 bases for V and 5 bases for J; bases not matched to a gene: 3. The CDR3 is 13 amino acids. Germline CDR1 ENHRY, CDR2 SYGVKD. CDR3 loop: CAISEEGAHEQYF. The CDR3 DNA reads as TGTGCCATCAGTGAGGAGGGGGCTCACGAGCAGTACTTC.

The chain is built from TRBV23-1 and TRBJ1-5, with 10 bases matching TRBD1. TRBV23-1 is noted as an ORF with a role that remains uncertain. The CDR3 spans 16 residues. J lost 7 bases, V lost 3 bases, and 9 bases had no gene match. The CDR3 nucleotides read TGCGCCAGCAGTCACTCGGACAGGGGGATCAGGCAGCCCCAGCATTTT. Its protein is CASSHSDRGIRQPQHF.

This chain joins TRBV4-3 and TRBJ2-4, with D uncertain. Trimming pared 2 bases from V and 0 bases from J, leaving 8 bases between. This CDR3 has 15 amino acids. Per germline, CDR1 LGHNA and CDR2 YSLEER. The CDR3 DNA follows: TGCGCCAGCAGCCAAAGCCCGGTAGCCAAAAACATTCAGTACTTC. Amino acid sequence: CASSQSPVAKNIQYF.

This chain connects TRBV5-4 to TRBJ1-1; 9 nucleotides match TRBD1. After removal of 4 bases from V and 3 bases from J, the junction contained 4 bases not matched to a gene. The CDR3 covers 14 residues. Germline lookup yields CDR1 SGHNT and CDR2 YYREEE (reference sequence). The CDR3: CASSVTGGDTEAFF. CDR3 bases: TGTGCCAGCAGCGTGACAGGGGGGGACACTGAAGCTTTCTTT.

This clone was recorded once. In DNA, the CDR3 is TGTGCCAGCAGCCCCCGCGTCGGAGATACGCAGTATTTT. Amino acids: CASSPRVGDTQYF. The genes are TRBV7-2 and TRBJ2-3; D is ambiguous. The V end was cut by 5 bases, the J end by 5 bases, with 11 bases between. The CDR3 runs 13 residues. CDR1 SGHTA and CDR2 FQGNSA come from the germline V gene.

The chain carries TRBV18 and TRBJ1-3; 8 nucleotides align to TRBD1. Germline V gene data show CDR1 as KGHSH and CDR2 as LQKENI. The CDR3 runs 15 residues. V lost 6 bases and J lost 0; bases outside the gene matches: 4. DNA of the CDR3: TGTGCCAGCTCCCACGACAGGGGCTCTGGAAACACCATATATTTT. Amino acid sequence: CASSHDRGSGNTIYF.

The CDR3 here is CASSHRTSVPNNEQFF. DNA of the CDR3: TGTGCCAGCAGCCATCGGACTAGCGTCCCCAACAATGAGCAGTTCTTC. The chain carries TRBV11-2 and TRBJ2-1, with TRBD2 identical over 9 bases. Germline CDR1 is SGHAT and CDR2 is FQNNGV. The CDR3 sequence is 16 residues long. The V segment lost 5 bases and the J segment 5 bases; nucleotides outside the gene matches: 10.

The J gene is TRBJ2-3, the V gene TRBV10-1; tentative D call: TRBD2 (5 bases). Trimming pared 6 bases from V and 1 base from J, leaving 8 bases between. Per the germline V gene, CDR1 is WNHNN and CDR2 is SYGVQD (reference sequence). The length of the CDR3 is 13 residues. CDR3: CASSPGGTDTQYF. In nucleotides, the CDR3 is TGCGCCAGCAGCCCCGGGGGCACAGATACGCAGTATTTT.

The J gene is TRBJ2-3, the V gene TRBV4-2, with D maybe TRBD2 (6 bases). CDR1 and CDR2 from the germline V gene are LGHNA and YNFKEQ. Trimming shortened V by 6 bases and J by 4 bases, and 23 bases separated the two germline ends. The CDR3 sequence is 17 residues long. This CDR3 is CASRPRAGAGSADTQYF. In nucleotides, the CDR3 is TGTGCCAGCAGACCAAGAGCTGGGGCGGGGTCCGCAGATACGCAGTATTTT.

The chain combines TRBV19 with TRBJ2-4; tentative D call: TRBD2 (5 bases). The V gene's germline CDR1 is LNHDA and CDR2 SQIVND (reference sequence). The length of the CDR3 is 13 residues. Trimming pared 3 bases from V and 9 bases from J, leaving 12 bases between. CDR3 loop: CASSIYYGGIQYF. CDR3 DNA sequence: TGTGCCAGTAGTATTTATTACGGAGGCATTCAGTACTTC.

The rearrangement uses TRBV2 and TRBJ2-1; perhaps TRBD2 as D (5 bases). Per the germline V gene, CDR1 is SNHLY and CDR2 is FYNNEI. This CDR3 is 14 amino acids long. Trimming removed 7 bases at V and 0 bases at J, with 10 bases between. CDR3 in amino acids: CASMSGSSYNEQFF. CDR3 coding DNA: TGTGCCAGCATGAGCGGAAGCTCCTACAATGAGCAGTTCTTC.

The gene calls are TRBV19 and TRBJ2-5, with 7 bases that match TRBD1. The V gene end was trimmed by 5 bases and the J gene end by 4 bases; junction bases not matched to a gene: 13. The germline V gene encodes CDR1 LNHDA and CDR2 SQIVND (reference sequence). CDR3 length: 16 amino acids. CDR3: CASSPRRGSGRETQYF. As DNA, the CDR3 is TGTGCCAGTAGTCCCCGCAGGGGGTCGGGAAGAGAGACCCAGTACTTC.

This clone has only a few counts. For the CDR3, the DNA is TGTGCCAGCAGGGCAGTCGACGGGGAGCTGTTTTTT. The encoded protein is CASRAVDGELFF. The V gene is TRBV12-3 or TRBV12-4, the J gene TRBJ2-2; D is ambiguous. V lost 6 bases and J lost 7, with 9 bases in between. This CDR3 spans 12 amino acids.

The chain is built from TRBV30 and TRBJ1-4, with D possibly TRBD1 on 6 matching bases. The V gene lost 2 bases and the J gene lost 8 bases, with 12 bases spanning the gap. Germline V gene lookup returns CDR1 GTSNPN and CDR2 SVGIG (reference sequence). The CDR3 is 13 residues long. The DNA for the CDR3 is TGTGCCTGGAGTATAGGGGGACGCGAAAAACTGTTTTTT. This sequence encodes CAWSIGGREKLFF.

The CDR3 reads CASTTWDILNTEAFF. In DNA, the CDR3 is TGTGCCAGCACCACGTGGGACATACTGAACACTGAAGCTTTCTTT. The chain couples TRBV7-9 to TRBJ1-1, with D perhaps TRBD1 (6 bases). The germline V gene encodes CDR1 SEHNR and CDR2 FQNEAQ (reference sequence). V shed 7 bases and J shed 0 bases, with 15 bases lying between them. The CDR3 has 15 amino acids.

As DNA, the CDR3 is TGCAGCGCCGCACATGGGGCGGCTGAAGCTTTCTTT. The encoded protein is CSAAHGAAEAFF. The V gene is TRBV29-1, the J gene TRBJ1-1; D is possibly TRBD1 (5 bases). This CDR3 has 12 residues. V lost 7 bases and J lost 6, with 15 bases in between. CDR1 SQVTM and CDR2 ANQGSEA come from the germline V gene.

This sequence joins TRBV19 and TRBJ2-1; a possible D gene is TRBD2 (5 bases). Germline lookup yields CDR1 LNHDA and CDR2 SQIVND (reference sequence). The CDR3 runs 14 residues. Trimming cost V 7 bases and J 7 bases, with 17 bases left between them. CDR3 region: CASTLGEGYNEQFF. CDR3 sequence (DNA): TGTGCCAGTACCTTGGGAGAAGGTTATAATGAGCAGTTCTTC.

The J gene is TRBJ1-5, the V gene TRBV27; D is unclear. Germline V gene sequence: CDR1 MNHEY, CDR2 SMNVEV (reference sequence). The CDR3 is 14 amino acids. Trimming shortened V by 6 bases and J by 1 base, and 10 bases separated the two germline ends. Here the CDR3 reads CASRESYSNQPQHF. DNA of the CDR3: TGTGCCAGCAGGGAGAGCTACAGCAATCAGCCCCAGCATTTT.

This clone was counted a single time. Additional DNA sequences in this sample encode the identical CDR3. The chain recombines TRBV5-1 with TRBJ1-1, with no clear D. The CDR3 is 14 residues long. V was pared by 0 bases and J by 0 bases, with 6 bases between. Germline lookup yields CDR1 SGHRS and CDR2 YFSETQ. CDR3 loop: CASSLVAVNTEAFF. The CDR3 DNA reads as TGCGCCAGCAGCTTGGTCGCAGTGAACACTGAAGCTTTCTTT.

This clone was seen just once. The chain has TRBV11-2 and TRBJ2-1, with 12 bases matching TRBD2. The V and J ends lost 4 bases and 5 bases, in that order; junction bases with no gene match: 3. This CDR3 spans 15 amino acids. The germline V gene encodes CDR1 SGHAT and CDR2 FQNNGV. The CDR3 sequence: CASSSRLAGDNEQFF. The CDR3, as DNA: TGTGCCAGCAGCTCGCGACTAGCGGGAGACAATGAGCAGTTCTTC.

This chain links TRBV11-2 with TRBJ1-2; tentative D call: TRBD1 (6 bases). Germline assignment: CDR1 SGHAT and CDR2 FQNNGV. Trimming shortened V by 5 bases and J by 4 bases, and 14 bases separated the two germline ends. The CDR3 is 14 amino acids. The CDR3 sequence: CASSPRTVSYGYTF. In nucleotides, the CDR3 is TGTGCCAGCAGCCCGAGGACAGTAAGCTATGGCTACACCTTC.

The genes are TRBV6-2 or TRBV6-3 and TRBJ1-1; 9 bases are a match to TRBD1. Per the germline V gene, CDR1 is MNHEY and CDR2 is SVGEGT. The CDR3 totals 16 residues. The V and J ends lost 0 bases and 5 bases, in that order; junction bases with no gene match: 7. The CDR3 DNA sequence: TGTGCCAGCAGTTACTCGATAAGGACAGGGGAAACTGAAGCTTTCTTT. It encodes CASSYSIRTGETEAFF.

This chain uses TRBV4-3 with TRBJ1-4; tentatively, D is TRBD1 (5 bases). From germline, CDR1 is LGHNA and CDR2 YSLEER. V was clipped by 0 bases and J by 2 bases, with 16 bases between them. The CDR3 covers 18 residues. The CDR3 sequence: CASSQEFTGAGTNEKLFF. The CDR3 bases are TGCGCCAGCAGCCAAGAATTTACTGGAGCAGGGACTAATGAAAAACTGTTTTTT.

The rearrangement uses TRBV7-2 and TRBJ1-6, with 9 bases aligning to TRBD1. Germline V gene data show CDR1 as SGHTA and CDR2 as FQGNSA. Losses at the gene ends were 5 bases for V and 8 bases for J; bases not matched to a gene: 10. The CDR3 covers 16 residues. The CDR3 nucleotides are TGTGCCAGCAGCCTAAATTTGGACAGGGGAGATTCACCCCTCCACTTT. It is translated as CASSLNLDRGDSPLHF.

This chain joins TRBV11-3 and TRBJ2-1; a weak D match, TRBD2 (6 bases). CDR1 SGHNT and CDR2 YENEEA come from the germline V gene. Trimming removed 0 bases from V and 9 bases from J, with 18 bases in between. The CDR3 is 16 amino acids. The DNA of the CDR3 is TGTGCCAGCAGCTTAGATCCCGGGAGTGGGGCCAGTGAGCAGTTCTTC. It encodes CASSLDPGSGASEQFF.

The chain is built from TRBV12-3 or TRBV12-4 and TRBJ1-1; possibly TRBD1 for D (5 bases). The CDR3 is 13 residues long. V lost 5 bases and J lost 0, with 7 bases in between. CDR3 DNA sequence: TGTGCCAGCAGTACAGGTCTGAACACTGAAGCTTTCTTT. As protein: CASSTGLNTEAFF.